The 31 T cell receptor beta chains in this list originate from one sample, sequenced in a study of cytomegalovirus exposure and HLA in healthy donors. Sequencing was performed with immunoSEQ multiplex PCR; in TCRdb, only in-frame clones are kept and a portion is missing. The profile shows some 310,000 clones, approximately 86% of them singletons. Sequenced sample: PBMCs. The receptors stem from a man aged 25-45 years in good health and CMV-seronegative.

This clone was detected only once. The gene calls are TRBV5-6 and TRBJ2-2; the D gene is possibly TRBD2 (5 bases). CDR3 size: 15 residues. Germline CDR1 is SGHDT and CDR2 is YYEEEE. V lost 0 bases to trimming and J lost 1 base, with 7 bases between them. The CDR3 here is CASSLVRGNTGELFF. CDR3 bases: TGTGCCAGCAGCTTGGTTCGGGGGAACACCGGGGAGCTGTTTTTT.

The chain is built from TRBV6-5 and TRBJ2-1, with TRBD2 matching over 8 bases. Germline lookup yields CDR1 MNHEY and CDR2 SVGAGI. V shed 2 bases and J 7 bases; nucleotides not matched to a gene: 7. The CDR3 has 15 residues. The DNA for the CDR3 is TGTGCCAGCAGTTACGTCGGGGGGGGCCTAAATGAGCAGTTCTTC. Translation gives CASSYVGGGLNEQFF.

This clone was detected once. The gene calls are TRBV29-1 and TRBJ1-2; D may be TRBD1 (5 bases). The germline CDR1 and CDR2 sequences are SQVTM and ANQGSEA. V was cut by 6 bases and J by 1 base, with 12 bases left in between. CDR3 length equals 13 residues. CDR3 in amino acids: CSVLQAFNYGYTF. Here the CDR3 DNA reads TGCAGCGTCCTACAGGCGTTTAACTATGGCTACACCTTC.

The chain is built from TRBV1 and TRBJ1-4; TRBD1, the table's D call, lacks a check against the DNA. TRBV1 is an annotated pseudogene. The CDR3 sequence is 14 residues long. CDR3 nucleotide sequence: TGCACCAGCAGTCAACAGGGTACGAGTGAAAAACTGTTTTTT. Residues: CTSSQQGTSEKLFF.

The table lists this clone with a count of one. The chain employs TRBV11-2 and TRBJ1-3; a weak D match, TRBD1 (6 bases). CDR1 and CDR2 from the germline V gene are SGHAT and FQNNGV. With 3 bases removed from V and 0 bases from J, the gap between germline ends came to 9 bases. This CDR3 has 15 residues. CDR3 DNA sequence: TGTGCCAGCAGCTTTATGGGGGCCTCTGGAAACACCATATATTTT. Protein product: CASSFMGASGNTIYF.

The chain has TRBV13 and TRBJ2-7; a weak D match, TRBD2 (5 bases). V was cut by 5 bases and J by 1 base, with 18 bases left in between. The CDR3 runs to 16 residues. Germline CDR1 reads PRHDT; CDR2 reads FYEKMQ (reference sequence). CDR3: CASSPLVAAPSYEQYF. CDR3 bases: TGTGCCAGCAGCCCACTAGTGGCAGCCCCATCCTACGAGCAGTACTTC.

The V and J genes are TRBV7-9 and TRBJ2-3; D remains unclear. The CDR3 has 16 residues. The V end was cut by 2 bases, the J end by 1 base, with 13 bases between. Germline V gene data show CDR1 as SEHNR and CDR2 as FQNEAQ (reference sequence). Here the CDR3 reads CASSLMLPGRTDTQYF. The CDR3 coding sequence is TGTGCCAGCAGCTTAATGTTGCCTGGCCGCACAGATACGCAGTATTTT.

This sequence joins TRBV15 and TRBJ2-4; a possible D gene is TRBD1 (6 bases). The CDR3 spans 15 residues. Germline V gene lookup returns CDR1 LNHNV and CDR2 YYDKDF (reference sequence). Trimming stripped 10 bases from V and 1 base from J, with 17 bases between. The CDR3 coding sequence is TGTGCCATTACACAGGGAATTGGGGCCAAAAACATTCAGTACTTC. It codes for CAITQGIGAKNIQYF.

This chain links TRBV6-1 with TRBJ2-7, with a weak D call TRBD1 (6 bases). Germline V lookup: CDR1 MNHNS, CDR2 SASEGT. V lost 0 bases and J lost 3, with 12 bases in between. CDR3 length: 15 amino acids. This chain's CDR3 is CASSEARGSFYEQYF. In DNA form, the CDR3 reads TGTGCCAGCAGTGAAGCCAGGGGATCATTCTACGAGCAGTACTTC.

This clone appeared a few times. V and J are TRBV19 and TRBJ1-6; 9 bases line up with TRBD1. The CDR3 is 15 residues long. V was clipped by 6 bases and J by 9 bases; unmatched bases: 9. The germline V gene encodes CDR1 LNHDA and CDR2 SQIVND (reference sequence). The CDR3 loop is CASRPGDRVVSPLHF. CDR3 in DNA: TGTGCCAGTAGACCCGGGGACAGGGTCGTTTCACCCCTCCACTTT. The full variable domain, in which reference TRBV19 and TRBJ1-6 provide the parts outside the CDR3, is DGGITQSPKYLFRKEGQNVTLSCEQNLNHDAMYWYRQDPGQGLRLIYYSQIVNDFQKGDIAEGYSVSREKKESFPLTVTSAQKNPTAFYLCASRPGDRVVSPLHFGNGTRLTVT.

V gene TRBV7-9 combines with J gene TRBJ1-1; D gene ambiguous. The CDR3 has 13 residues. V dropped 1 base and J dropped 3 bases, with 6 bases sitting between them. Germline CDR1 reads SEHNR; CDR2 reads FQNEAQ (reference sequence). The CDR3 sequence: CASSLGSYTEAFF. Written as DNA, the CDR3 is TGTGCCAGCAGCTTAGGTTCGTACACTGAAGCTTTCTTT.

The CDR3 DNA is TGTGCCAGCAAGATCCGGGACTCACCATACGAGCAGTACTTC. It specifies CASKIRDSPYEQYF. The chain uses TRBV27 and TRBJ2-7; a weak D match, TRBD2 (6 bases). Germline CDR1 reads MNHEY; CDR2 reads SMNVEV (reference sequence). V was clipped by 7 bases and J by 4 bases, with 17 bases between them. There are 14 residues in the CDR3.

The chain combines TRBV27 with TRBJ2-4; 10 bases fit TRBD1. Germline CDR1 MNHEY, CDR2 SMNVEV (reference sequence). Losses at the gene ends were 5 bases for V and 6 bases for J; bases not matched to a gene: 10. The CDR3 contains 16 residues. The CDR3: CASSRSTGGYINIQYF. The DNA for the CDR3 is TGTGCCAGCAGTCGATCGACAGGGGGCTATATAAACATTCAGTACTTC.

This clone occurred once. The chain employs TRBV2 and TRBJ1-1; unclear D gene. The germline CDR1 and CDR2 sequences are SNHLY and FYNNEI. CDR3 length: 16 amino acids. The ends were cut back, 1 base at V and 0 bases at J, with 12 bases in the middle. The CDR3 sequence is CASSEEAESMNTEAFF. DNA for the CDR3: TGTGCCAGCAGTGAAGAGGCGGAAAGTATGAACACTGAAGCTTTCTTT.

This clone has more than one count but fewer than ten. The CDR3, as DNA: TGTGCCAGCAGCTCCGGGGGCGAGCAGTACTTC. It codes for CASSSGGEQYF. This sequence joins TRBV11-2 and TRBJ2-7, with D possibly being TRBD2 (6 bases). Germline assignment: CDR1 SGHAT and CDR2 FQNNGV. This CDR3 is built from 11 residues. V shed 4 bases and J shed 6 bases, with 7 bases lying between them.

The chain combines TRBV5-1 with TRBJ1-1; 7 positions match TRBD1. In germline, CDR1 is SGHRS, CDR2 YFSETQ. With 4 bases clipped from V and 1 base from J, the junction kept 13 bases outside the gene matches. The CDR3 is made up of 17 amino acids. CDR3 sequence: CASSPLTGDGENTEAFF. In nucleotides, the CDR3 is TGCGCCAGCAGCCCCTTAACAGGGGACGGGGAGAACACTGAAGCTTTCTTT.

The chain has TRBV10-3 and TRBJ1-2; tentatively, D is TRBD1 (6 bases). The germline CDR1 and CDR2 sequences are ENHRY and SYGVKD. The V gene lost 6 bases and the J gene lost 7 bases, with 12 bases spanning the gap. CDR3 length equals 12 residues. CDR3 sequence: CAISLQGIGYTF. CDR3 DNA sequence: TGTGCCATCAGCCTACAGGGCATTGGCTACACCTTC.

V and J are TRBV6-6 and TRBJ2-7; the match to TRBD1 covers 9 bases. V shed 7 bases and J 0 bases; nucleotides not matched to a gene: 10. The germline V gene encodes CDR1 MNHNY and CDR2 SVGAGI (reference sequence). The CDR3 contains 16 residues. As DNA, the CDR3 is TGTGCCAGCACCTCACGTGGACAGGGGTTCTCCTACGAGCAGTACTTC. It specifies CASTSRGQGFSYEQYF.

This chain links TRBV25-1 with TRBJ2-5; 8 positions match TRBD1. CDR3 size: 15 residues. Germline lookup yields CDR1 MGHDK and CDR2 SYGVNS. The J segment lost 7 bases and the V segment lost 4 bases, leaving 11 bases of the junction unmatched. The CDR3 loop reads CASSAPQGEVGTQYF. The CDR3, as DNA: TGTGCCAGCAGTGCCCCACAGGGGGAGGTGGGGACCCAGTACTTC.

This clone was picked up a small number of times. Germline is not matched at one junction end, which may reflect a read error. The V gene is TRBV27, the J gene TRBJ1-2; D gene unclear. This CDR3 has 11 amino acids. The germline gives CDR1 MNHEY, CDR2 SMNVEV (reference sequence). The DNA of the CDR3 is TGTGCCAGCAGTTTCTACCACCCTTCCTTCTTC. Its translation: CASSFYHPSFF.

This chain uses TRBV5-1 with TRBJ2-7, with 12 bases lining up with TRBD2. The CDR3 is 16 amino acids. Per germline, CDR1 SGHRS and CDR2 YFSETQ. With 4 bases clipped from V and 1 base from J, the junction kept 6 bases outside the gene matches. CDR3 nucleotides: TGCGCCAGCAGCGTTACTAGCGGGGGGACTTCCTACGAGCAGTACTTC. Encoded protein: CASSVTSGGTSYEQYF.

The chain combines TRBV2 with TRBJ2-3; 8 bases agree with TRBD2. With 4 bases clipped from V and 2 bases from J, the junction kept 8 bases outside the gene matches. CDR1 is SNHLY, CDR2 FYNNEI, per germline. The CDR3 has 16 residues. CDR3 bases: TGTGCCAGCAGTGGGGGCTTAGCGGGAACCACAGATACGCAGTATTTT. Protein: CASSGGLAGTTDTQYF.

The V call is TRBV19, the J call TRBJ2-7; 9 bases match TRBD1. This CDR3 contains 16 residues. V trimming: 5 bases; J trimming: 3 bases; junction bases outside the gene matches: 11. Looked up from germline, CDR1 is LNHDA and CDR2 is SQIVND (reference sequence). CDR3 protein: CASSSRGGQGIYEQYF. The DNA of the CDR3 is TGTGCCAGTAGTTCCCGTGGCGGACAGGGGATCTACGAGCAGTACTTC.

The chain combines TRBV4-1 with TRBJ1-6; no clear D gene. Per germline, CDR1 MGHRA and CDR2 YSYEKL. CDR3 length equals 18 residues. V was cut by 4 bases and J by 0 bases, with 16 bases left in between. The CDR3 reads CASSPPGSFSSYNSPLHF. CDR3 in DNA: TGCGCCAGCAGCCCTCCGGGGAGTTTCAGCTCCTATAATTCACCCCTCCACTTT.

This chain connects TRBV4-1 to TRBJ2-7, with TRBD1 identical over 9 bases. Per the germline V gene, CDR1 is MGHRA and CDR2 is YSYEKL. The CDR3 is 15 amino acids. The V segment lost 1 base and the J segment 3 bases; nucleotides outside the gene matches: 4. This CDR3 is CASSQVKGQGYEQYF. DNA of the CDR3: TGCGCCAGCAGCCAAGTTAAGGGACAGGGCTACGAGCAGTACTTC.

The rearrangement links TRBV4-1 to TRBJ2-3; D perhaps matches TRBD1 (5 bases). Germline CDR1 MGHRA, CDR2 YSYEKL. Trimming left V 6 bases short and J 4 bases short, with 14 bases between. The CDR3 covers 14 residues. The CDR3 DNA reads TGCGCCAGCAGTGTCCCAGGGCGGTCAGATACGCAGTATTTT. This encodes CASSVPGRSDTQYF.

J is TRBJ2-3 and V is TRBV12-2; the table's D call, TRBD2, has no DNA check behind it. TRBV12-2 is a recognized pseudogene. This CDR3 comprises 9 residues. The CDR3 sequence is CEEGDTQYF. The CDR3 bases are TGTGAGGAGGGGGATACGCAGTATTTT.

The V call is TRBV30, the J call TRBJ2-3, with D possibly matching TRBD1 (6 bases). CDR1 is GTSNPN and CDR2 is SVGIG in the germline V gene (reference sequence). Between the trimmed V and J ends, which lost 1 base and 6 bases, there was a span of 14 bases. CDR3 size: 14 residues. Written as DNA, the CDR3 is TGTGCCTGGAGTGAGGGCAGGGGAACCGATACGCAGTATTTT. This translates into CAWSEGRGTDTQYF. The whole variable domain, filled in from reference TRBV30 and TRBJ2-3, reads SQTIHQWPATLVQPVGSPLSLECTVEGTSNPNLYWYRQAAGRGLQLLFYSVGIGQISSEVPQNLSASRPQDRQFILSSKKLLLSDSGFYLCAWSEGRGTDTQYFGPGTRLTVL.

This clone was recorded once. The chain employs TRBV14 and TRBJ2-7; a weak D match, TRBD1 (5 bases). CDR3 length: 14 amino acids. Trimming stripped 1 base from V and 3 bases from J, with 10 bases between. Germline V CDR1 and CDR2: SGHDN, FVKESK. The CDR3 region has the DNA TGTGCCAGCAGCCAAGTCCCCAGGGTCTACGAGCAGTACTTC. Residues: CASSQVPRVYEQYF.

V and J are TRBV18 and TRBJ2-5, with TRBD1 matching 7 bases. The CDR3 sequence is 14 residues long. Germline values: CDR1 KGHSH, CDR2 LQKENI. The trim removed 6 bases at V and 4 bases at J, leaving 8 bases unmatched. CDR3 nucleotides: TGTGCCAGCTCCCATACAGGGGATCGAGAGACCCAGTACTTC. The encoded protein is CASSHTGDRETQYF.

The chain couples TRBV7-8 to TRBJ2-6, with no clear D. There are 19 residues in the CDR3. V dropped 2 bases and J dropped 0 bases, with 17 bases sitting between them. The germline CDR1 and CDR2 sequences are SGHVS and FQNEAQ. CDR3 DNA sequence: TGTGCCAGCAGCTTATTGGGCCCAGCCCCAAGCTCTGGGGCCAACGTCCTGACTTTC. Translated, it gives CASSLLGPAPSSGANVLTF.